This T cell receptor beta chain was documented in a study of cytomegalovirus exposure and HLA in healthy donors. Study-level findings and limits: Versus the approximately 700-donor mean, an Asian-associated ancestry cluster reportedly showed fewer N-insertions in a later analysis. According to reports, the classifier identified cytomegalovirus status with high specificity and sensitivity.

The PCR ran on 60 Vbeta and 13 Jbeta primers. Generated by immunoSEQ multiplex PCR, the TCRdb table keeps only in-frame clones and is missing some. The sample has about 39,000 clones; the top ten hold 4%. Concerning this clone: Its matching antigen is unknown.

Per germline, CDR1 MNHEY and CDR2 SMNVEV (reference sequence). The V end was cut by 9 bases, the J end by 6 bases, with 21 bases between. This CDR3 is 14 amino acids long. The genes are TRBV27 and TRBJ2-7; D possibly corresponds to TRBD1 (6 bases). Sequences were obtained from PBMCs. This receptor was obtained from a male donor in good health and CMV-seronegative. For the CDR3, the DNA is TGTGCCAGACTTCCCGGGACACCGAACCCCGAGCAGTACTTC. This sequence encodes CARLPGTPNPEQYF.